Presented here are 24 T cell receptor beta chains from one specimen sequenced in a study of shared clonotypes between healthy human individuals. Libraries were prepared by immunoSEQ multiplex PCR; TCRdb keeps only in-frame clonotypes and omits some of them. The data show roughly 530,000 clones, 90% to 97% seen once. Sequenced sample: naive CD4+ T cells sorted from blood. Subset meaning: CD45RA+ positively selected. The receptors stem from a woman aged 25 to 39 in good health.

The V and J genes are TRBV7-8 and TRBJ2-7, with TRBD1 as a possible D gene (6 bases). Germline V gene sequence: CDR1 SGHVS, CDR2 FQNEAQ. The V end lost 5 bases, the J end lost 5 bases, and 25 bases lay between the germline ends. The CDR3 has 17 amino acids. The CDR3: CASSPGTSALGRHEQYF. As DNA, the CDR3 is TGTGCCAGCAGCCCAGGGACATCAGCACTCGGGCGCCACGAGCAGTACTTC.

CDR3 nucleotides: TGTGCCAGCAGCAGCCACCGGGACAGAGCCTACGAGCAGTACTTC. Its translation: CASSSHRDRAYEQYF. The chain carries TRBV4-2 and TRBJ2-7, with 7 bases fitting TRBD1. This CDR3 region has 15 residues. V was clipped by 5 bases and J by 2 bases; unmatched bases: 9. Per the germline V gene, CDR1 is LGHNA and CDR2 is YNFKEQ.

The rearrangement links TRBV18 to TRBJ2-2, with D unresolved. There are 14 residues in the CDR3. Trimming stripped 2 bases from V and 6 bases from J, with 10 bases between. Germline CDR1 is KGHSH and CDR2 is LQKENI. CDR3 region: CASSPIQTPGELFF. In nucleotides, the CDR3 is TGTGCCAGCTCACCAATCCAGACGCCCGGGGAGCTGTTTTTT.

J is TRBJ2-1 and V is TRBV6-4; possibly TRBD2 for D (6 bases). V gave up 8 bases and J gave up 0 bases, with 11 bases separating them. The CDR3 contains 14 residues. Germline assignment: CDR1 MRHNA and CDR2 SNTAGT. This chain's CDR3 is CASRRDPSYNEQFF. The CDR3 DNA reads TGTGCCAGCCGGCGGGACCCCTCCTACAATGAGCAGTTCTTC.

DNA for the CDR3: TGTGCCAGCAGTAGGACTGCCTTCGAGCCCCAGCATTTT. The encoded protein is CASSRTAFEPQHF. The chain is built from TRBV2 and TRBJ1-5, with D uncertain. Germline lookup yields CDR1 SNHLY and CDR2 FYNNEI. The CDR3 covers 13 residues. Trimming left V 5 bases short and J 8 bases short, with 13 bases between.

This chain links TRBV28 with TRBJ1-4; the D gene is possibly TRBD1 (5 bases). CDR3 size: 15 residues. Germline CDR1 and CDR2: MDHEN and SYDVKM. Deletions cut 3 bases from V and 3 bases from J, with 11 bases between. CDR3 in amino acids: CASSLPQGPNEKLFF. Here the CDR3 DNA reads TGTGCCAGCAGTTTGCCGCAGGGCCCTAATGAAAAACTGTTTTTT.

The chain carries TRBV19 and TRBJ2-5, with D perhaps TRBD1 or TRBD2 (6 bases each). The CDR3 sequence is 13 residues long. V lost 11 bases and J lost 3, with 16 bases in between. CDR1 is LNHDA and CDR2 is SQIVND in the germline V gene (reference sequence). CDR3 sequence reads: CAGGGPGEETQYF. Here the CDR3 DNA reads TGTGCCGGTGGGGGGCCAGGGGAAGAGACCCAGTACTTC.

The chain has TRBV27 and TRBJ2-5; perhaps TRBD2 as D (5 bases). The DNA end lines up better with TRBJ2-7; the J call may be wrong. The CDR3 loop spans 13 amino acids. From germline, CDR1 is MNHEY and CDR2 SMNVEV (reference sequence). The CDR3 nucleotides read TGTGCCAGCGGCTGGCGGGTGCTCTACGAGCAGTACTTC. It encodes CASGWRVLYEQYF.

CDR3 amino acids: CASAGRRGEQYF. The CDR3 DNA sequence: TGTGCCAGCGCGGGACGGCGGGGGGAGCAGTACTTC. This chain links TRBV27 with TRBJ2-5, with 8 bases identical to TRBD2. The CDR3 length is 12 residues. The V and J ends lost 8 bases and 11 bases, in that order; junction bases with no gene match: 10. CDR1 is MNHEY and CDR2 is SMNVEV in the germline V gene (reference sequence).

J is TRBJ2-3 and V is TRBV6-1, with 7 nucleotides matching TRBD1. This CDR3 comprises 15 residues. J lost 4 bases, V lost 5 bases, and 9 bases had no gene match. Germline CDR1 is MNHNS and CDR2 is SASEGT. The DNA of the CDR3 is TGTGCCAGCAGTCAACAGGGGCAAGTTCCAGATACGCAGTATTTT. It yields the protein CASSQQGQVPDTQYF.

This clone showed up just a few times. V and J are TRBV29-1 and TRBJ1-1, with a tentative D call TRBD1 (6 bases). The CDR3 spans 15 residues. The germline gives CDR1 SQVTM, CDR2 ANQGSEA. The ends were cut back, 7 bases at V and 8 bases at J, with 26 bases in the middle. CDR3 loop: CSATIGGPVPAEAFF. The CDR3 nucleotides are TGCAGCGCCACGATTGGGGGGCCGGTCCCAGCCGAAGCTTTCTTT. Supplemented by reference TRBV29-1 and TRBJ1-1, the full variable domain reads SAVISQKPSRDICQRGTSLTIQCQVDSQVTMMFWYRQQPGQSLTLIATANQGSEATYESGFVIDKFPISRPNLTFSTLTVSNMSPEDSSIYLCSATIGGPVPAEAFFGQGTRLTVV.

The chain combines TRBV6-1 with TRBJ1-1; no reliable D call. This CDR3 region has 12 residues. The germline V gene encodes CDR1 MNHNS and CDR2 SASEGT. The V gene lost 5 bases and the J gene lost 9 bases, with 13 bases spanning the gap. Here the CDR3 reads CASSPYPRKAFF. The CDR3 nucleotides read TGTGCCAGCAGTCCATACCCAAGGAAAGCTTTCTTT.

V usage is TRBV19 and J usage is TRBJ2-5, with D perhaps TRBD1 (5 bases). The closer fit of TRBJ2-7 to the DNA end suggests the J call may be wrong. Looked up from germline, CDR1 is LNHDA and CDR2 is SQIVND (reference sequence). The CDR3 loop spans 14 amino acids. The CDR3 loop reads CASSITRDVYEQYF. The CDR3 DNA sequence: TGTGCCAGTAGTATTACCAGGGATGTCTACGAGCAGTACTTC.

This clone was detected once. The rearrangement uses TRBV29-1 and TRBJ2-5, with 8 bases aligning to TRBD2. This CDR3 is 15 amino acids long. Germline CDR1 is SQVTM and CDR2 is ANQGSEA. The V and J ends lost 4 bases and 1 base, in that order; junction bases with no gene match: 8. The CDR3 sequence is CSVARLAGTQETQYF. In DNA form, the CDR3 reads TGCAGCGTTGCGCGCCTAGCGGGCACCCAAGAGACCCAGTACTTC.

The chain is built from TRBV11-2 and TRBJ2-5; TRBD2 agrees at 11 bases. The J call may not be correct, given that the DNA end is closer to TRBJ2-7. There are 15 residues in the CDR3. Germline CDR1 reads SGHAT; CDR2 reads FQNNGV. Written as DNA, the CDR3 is TGTGCCAGCAGCCGGGGACTAGCGGAAACCTACGAGCAGTACTTC. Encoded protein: CASSRGLAETYEQYF.

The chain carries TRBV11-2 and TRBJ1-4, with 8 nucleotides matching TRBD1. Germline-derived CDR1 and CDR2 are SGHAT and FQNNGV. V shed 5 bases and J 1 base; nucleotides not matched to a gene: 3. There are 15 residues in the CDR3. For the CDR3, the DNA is TGTGCCAGCAGCAGAGACAGGGGAACTAATGAAAAACTGTTTTTT. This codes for CASSRDRGTNEKLFF.

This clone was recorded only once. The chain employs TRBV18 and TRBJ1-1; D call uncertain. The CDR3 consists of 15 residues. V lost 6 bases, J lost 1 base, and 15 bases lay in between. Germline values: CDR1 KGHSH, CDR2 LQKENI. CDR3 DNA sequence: TGTGCCAGCTCCTCCGGCGAGGCCTGGAACACTGAAGCTTTCTTT. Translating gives CASSSGEAWNTEAFF.

The CDR3 bases are TGCGCCAGCGGGGTCGGTGGGAGTCTTCGCGAGCAGTACTTC. This translates into CASGVGGSLREQYF. The chain joins TRBV5-1 to TRBJ2-7, with D maybe TRBD2 (5 bases). CDR3 length: 14 residues. V gave up 7 bases and J gave up 6 bases, with 20 bases separating them. Germline V gives CDR1 SGHRS, CDR2 YFSETQ.

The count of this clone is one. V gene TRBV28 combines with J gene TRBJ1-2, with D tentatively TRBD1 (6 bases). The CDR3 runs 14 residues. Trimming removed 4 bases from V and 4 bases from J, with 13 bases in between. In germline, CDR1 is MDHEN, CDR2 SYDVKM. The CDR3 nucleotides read TGTGCCAGCAGTTCCGTACAGGGAGTCTATGGCTACACCTTC. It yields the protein CASSSVQGVYGYTF.

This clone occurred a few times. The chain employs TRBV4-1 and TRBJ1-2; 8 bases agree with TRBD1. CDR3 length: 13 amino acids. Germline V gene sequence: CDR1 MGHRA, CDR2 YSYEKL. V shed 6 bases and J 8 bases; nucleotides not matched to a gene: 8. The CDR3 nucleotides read TGCGCCAGCAGTCCGACAGGGGTTGGCGGCTACACCTTC. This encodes CASSPTGVGGYTF.

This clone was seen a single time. The chain's CDR3 is CASSQAGANVLTF. DNA for the CDR3: TGTGCCAGCAGCCAAGCTGGGGCCAACGTCCTGACTTTC. This chain links TRBV14 with TRBJ2-6; no firm D call. Germline lookup yields CDR1 SGHDN and CDR2 FVKESK. There are 13 residues in the CDR3. V gave up 1 base and J gave up 2 bases, with 0 bases separating them.

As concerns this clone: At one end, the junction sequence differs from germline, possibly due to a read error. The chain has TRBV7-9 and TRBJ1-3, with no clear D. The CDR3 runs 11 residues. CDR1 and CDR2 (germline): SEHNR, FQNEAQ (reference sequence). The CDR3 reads CASSPGELAPF. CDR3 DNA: TGTGCCAGCAGCCCAGGCGAATTGGCCCCCTTT.

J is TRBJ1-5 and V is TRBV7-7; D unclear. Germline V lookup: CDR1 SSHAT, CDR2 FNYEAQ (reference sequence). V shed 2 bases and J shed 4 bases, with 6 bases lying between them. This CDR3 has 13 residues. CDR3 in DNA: TGTGCCAGCAGCTTAACGGAGAATCAGCCCCAGCATTTT. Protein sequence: CASSLTENQPQHF.

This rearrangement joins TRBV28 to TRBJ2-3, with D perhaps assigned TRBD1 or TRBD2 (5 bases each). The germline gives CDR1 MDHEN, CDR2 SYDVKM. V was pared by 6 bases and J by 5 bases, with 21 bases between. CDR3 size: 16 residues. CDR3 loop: CASSPMAEWGKDTQYF. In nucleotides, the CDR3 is TGTGCCAGCAGCCCGATGGCAGAGTGGGGGAAAGATACGCAGTATTTT.